The rows below give T cell receptor beta chains drawn from one sample of a study of cytomegalovirus exposure and HLA in healthy donors. Some clones are missing from TCRdb's copy, which holds only in-frame ones; the method was immunoSEQ multiplex PCR. In the table there are approximately 60,000 clones, more than 80% of which are singletons. Sequencing used PBMCs. These receptors originate from a man aged 18 to 29 in good health and CMV-seronegative. The CDR3 runs from the conserved cysteine through the conserved F or W. The D gene is left open where the match is weak. Not every row has a clone size; where given, it reads once, few, many or a size class.

d_call: -
clone_size: -
v_call: TRBV28
j_call: TRBJ1-5
cdr3_nt: TGTGCCAGCAGCCGTCTGACGCGGATTAGCAATCAGCCCCAGCATTTT
cdr3_aa: CASSRLTRISNQPQHF

d_call: TRBD1
clone_size: few
v_call: TRBV6-4
j_call: TRBJ1-4
cdr3_nt: TGTGCCAGCAGTGACCCTGAGACAGGGGATGTCAATGAAAAACTGTTTTTT
cdr3_aa: CASSDPETGDVNEKLFF

d_call: TRBD1
clone_size: -
v_call: TRBV7-3
j_call: TRBJ2-1
cdr3_nt: TGTGCCAGCAGCCCCCAATCCGGGACAGGGTCGAGGTTCTTC
cdr3_aa: CASSPQSGTGSRFF

d_call: -
clone_size: few
v_call: TRBV18
j_call: TRBJ1-4
cdr3_nt: TGTGCCAGCTCACCATTCAATCGGGTTAATGAAAAACTGTTTTTT
cdr3_aa: CASSPFNRVNEKLFF

d_call: -
clone_size: -
v_call: TRBV5-8
j_call: TRBJ2-2
cdr3_nt: TGTGCCAGCAGCTTGGGGACAGCCAACACCGGGGAGCTGTTTTTT
cdr3_aa: CASSLGTANTGELFF

d_call: -
clone_size: few
v_call: TRBV20-1
j_call: TRBJ2-7
cdr3_nt: TGCAGTGCAGCGGACAGCTACGAGCAGTACTTC
cdr3_aa: CSAADSYEQYF

d_call: -
clone_size: -
v_call: TRBV4-1
j_call: TRBJ1-3
cdr3_nt: TGCGCCAGCAGCCAAGATCCCAGACGGGGGAGTCTTGACGGAAACACCATATATTTT
cdr3_aa: CASSQDPRRGSLDGNTIYF

d_call: TRBD2
clone_size: -
v_call: TRBV5-6
j_call: TRBJ2-2
cdr3_nt: TGTGCCAGCAGCGAACTAGCGCAACACACCGGGGAGCTGTTTTTT
cdr3_aa: CASSELAQHTGELFF

d_call: TRBD2
clone_size: -
v_call: TRBV10-3
j_call: TRBJ2-1
cdr3_nt: TGTGCCATCAGTGGGACTAGCGGTTCCAATGAGCAGTTCTTC
cdr3_aa: CAISGTSGSNEQFF

d_call: TRBD2
clone_size: -
v_call: TRBV6-5
j_call: TRBJ2-1
cdr3_nt: TGTGCCAGCAGTTACAGTGCTAGCGGGGGTTGGGAGCAGTTCTTC
cdr3_aa: CASSYSASGGWEQFF

d_call: TRBD2
clone_size: -
v_call: TRBV28
j_call: TRBJ2-1
cdr3_nt: TGTGCCAGCGAGACACTGGGGGCTAGCGGGAGTGGTTGGGGCAATGAGCAGTTCTTC
cdr3_aa: CASETLGASGSGWGNEQFF

d_call: TRBD2
clone_size: -
v_call: TRBV10-2
j_call: TRBJ2-5
cdr3_nt: TGCGCCAGCAGTGCAACTAGCGGGAGGACGGAGACCCAGTACTTC
cdr3_aa: CASSATSGRTETQYF

d_call: TRBD2
clone_size: -
v_call: TRBV2
j_call: TRBJ2-4
cdr3_nt: TGTGCCAGCAGTGAGACTAGCGGGTATATTCAGTACTTC
cdr3_aa: CASSETSGYIQYF

d_call: TRBD2
clone_size: -
v_call: TRBV27
j_call: TRBJ2-5
cdr3_nt: TGTGCCAGCAGTTTATACTCTAGCGGGAGTGTAGAGACCCAGTACTTC
cdr3_aa: CASSLYSSGSVETQYF

d_call: -
clone_size: -
v_call: TRBV27
j_call: TRBJ1-1
cdr3_nt: TGTGCCAGCAGTTTATGGGCGGGGGCGACTGAAGCTTTCTTT
cdr3_aa: CASSLWAGATEAFF

d_call: -
clone_size: -
v_call: TRBV28
j_call: TRBJ2-3
cdr3_nt: TGTGCCAGCAGTCCGGCGGATAGCGCCACTCCTAGCACAGATACGCAGTATTTT
cdr3_aa: CASSPADSATPSTDTQYF

d_call: -
clone_size: -
v_call: TRBV7-2
j_call: TRBJ2-7
cdr3_nt: TGTGCCAGCAGCTTAAGGGGGGGCGGCCCCCGGTTCTCCTACGAGCAGTACTTC
cdr3_aa: CASSLRGGGPRFSYEQYF

d_call: -
clone_size: -
v_call: TRBV7-2
j_call: TRBJ2-7
cdr3_nt: TGTGCCAGCAGCTTAGCCATCTACGAGCAGTACTTC
cdr3_aa: CASSLAIYEQYF

d_call: -
clone_size: -
v_call: TRBV5-4
j_call: TRBJ2-1
cdr3_nt: TGTGCCAGCAGCTTTATGAGCTCCTACAATGAGCAGTTCTTC
cdr3_aa: CASSFMSSYNEQFF

d_call: TRBD1
clone_size: -
v_call: TRBV9
j_call: TRBJ2-2
cdr3_nt: TGTGCCAGCAGCTTAGGACAGGGGGGGACCGGGGAGCTGTTTTTT
cdr3_aa: CASSLGQGGTGELFF

d_call: -
clone_size: -
v_call: TRBV6-5
j_call: TRBJ1-5
cdr3_nt: TGTGCCAGCAGACAGACCCTTAATCAGCCCCAGCATTTT
cdr3_aa: CASRQTLNQPQHF

d_call: TRBD1
clone_size: -
v_call: TRBV18
j_call: TRBJ1-1
cdr3_nt: TGTGCCAGCTCACCGGGACAGGGGGTTATGAACACTGAAGCTTTCTTT
cdr3_aa: CASSPGQGVMNTEAFF

d_call: TRBD1
clone_size: -
v_call: TRBV28
j_call: TRBJ1-2
cdr3_nt: TGTGCCAGCAGTTCCTCGAGCGCAGGGGGGCTCTATGGCTACACCTTC
cdr3_aa: CASSSSSAGGLYGYTF

d_call: TRBD1
clone_size: -
v_call: TRBV20-1
j_call: TRBJ2-7
cdr3_nt: TGCAGTGCTAGCAGGGGGTACGAGCAGTACTTC
cdr3_aa: CSASRGYEQYF

d_call: TRBD1
clone_size: medium-sized
v_call: TRBV25-1
j_call: TRBJ1-2
cdr3_nt: TGTGCCAGCAGTGACTCGGACAGGGCTGATGGCTACACCTTC
cdr3_aa: CASSDSDRADGYTF

d_call: -
clone_size: -
v_call: TRBV7-6
j_call: TRBJ2-3
cdr3_nt: TGTGCCAGCAGTCGCAGCGGGAGCACAGATACGCAGTATTTT
cdr3_aa: CASSRSGSTDTQYF

d_call: -
clone_size: -
v_call: TRBV28
j_call: TRBJ1-1
cdr3_nt: TGTGCCAGCAGTTTAGGCACCCCGAACACTGAAGCTTTCTTT
cdr3_aa: CASSLGTPNTEAFF

d_call: TRBD2
clone_size: -
v_call: TRBV19
j_call: TRBJ2-1
cdr3_nt: TGTGCCAGTAGCCCTCAACCCGGGGGGTTTGAGCAGTTCTTC
cdr3_aa: CASSPQPGGFEQFF